Listed here is a single T cell receptor beta chain. The data are from a study of blood T cell repertoires in COVID-19. Trimming pared 3 bases from V and 8 bases from J, leaving 16 bases between. Per the germline V gene, CDR1 is MNHEY and CDR2 is SMNVEV (reference sequence). This CDR3 has 14 amino acids. As processed by the authors: Estimates of nucleated cell counts were drawn from the amplification of reference gene primers. Sequenced by immunoSEQ multiplex PCR; TCRdb stores in-frame clones only, minus some. V and J calls and clone size are given by that table; D and trimming were obtained from the DNA. Of 200,000 to 250,000 clones listed, 84% are singletons.

Source material: PBMCs or T cells enriched from blood (not recorded which). The receptor was isolated from a man aged 55 to 70 who had recovered from COVID-19. This chain connects TRBV27 to TRBJ1-2, with D possibly matching TRBD1 (5 bases). This CDR3 is CASSFQRWGDGYTF. The DNA for the CDR3 is TGTGCCAGCAGTTTCCAAAGATGGGGGGACGGCTACACCTTC.